This T cell receptor (beta chain) was retrieved from a study of blood T cell repertoires in COVID-19. The assay was immunoSEQ multiplex PCR, and TCRdb's table has in-frame clones only and misses some. The repertoire holds roughly 70,000 clones, with 75% to 95% as singletons. The CDR3 runs to 16 residues. The germline V gene has CDR1 LGHDT and CDR2 YNNKEL (reference sequence). With 0 bases removed from V and 11 bases from J, the gap between germline ends came to 22 bases. The source material was peripheral blood. The receptor was derived from a human donor with active COVID-19. The donor label of this sample is uncertain. V is TRBV3-1 (or the pseudogene TRBV3-2) and J is TRBJ1-1; D is possibly TRBD1 (6 bases). The CDR3 sequence is CASSQDPTGGMGGAFF. The CDR3, as DNA: TGTGCCAGCAGCCAAGATCCGACAGGTGGGATGGGGGGGGCTTTCTTT.